This T cell receptor beta chain was recovered during a study of cytomegalovirus exposure and HLA in healthy donors. This clone was seen a single time. 60 Vbeta and 13 Jbeta primers were used in PCR. The data were produced by immunoSEQ multiplex PCR, yet TCRdb's version contains in-frame clones alone and is incomplete. Of 150,000 to 200,000 clones in the sample, around 80% were seen once. This sequence was found in a woman aged 30 to 39 in good health and CMV-seropositive. The specimen was PBMCs.

The CDR3 is CARKRTGVYGYTF. DNA of the CDR3: TGTGCCCGCAAACGGACAGGAGTCTATGGCTACACCTTC. The chain carries TRBV27 and TRBJ1-2, with 7 nucleotides matching TRBD1. CDR1 MNHEY and CDR2 SMNVEV come from the germline V gene (reference sequence). The CDR3 has 13 residues. After removal of 11 bases from V and 4 bases from J, the junction contained 10 bases not matched to a gene.